The source of this TCR beta chain is a study of blood T cell repertoires in COVID-19. For the study at large: PBMCs, B-cell-depleted T cells, or T cells provided the cDNA or gDNA that made up the material.

Participant age was about 18 to 89 years, and participants resided in 25 or so US areas. The authors' processing: Counts of nucleated cells, estimated from reference gene primer amplification, were obtained. This table comes from immunoSEQ multiplex PCR, and its TCRdb copy is limited to in-frame clones, with some not included. V and J calls and clone size are copied from that table; D and trimming were computed from the DNA. The sample shows 150,000 or so clones, about 88% of them seen only once. J gave up 5 bases and V 0 bases, and 11 bases lay outside the gene matches. This CDR3 is 17 amino acids long. CDR1 and CDR2 (germline): SGDLS, YYNGEE.

This chain joins TRBV9 and TRBJ2-7; 10 bases fit TRBD2. Sequencing was done on a sample of PBMCs or T cells enriched from blood (not recorded which). The clonotype originates from a woman between 45 and 60 years old who had recovered from COVID-19. The CDR3, as DNA: TGTGCCAGCAGCGTAGCCCCCGCTAGCGGGAGTCGCGACGAGCAGTACTTC. It codes for CASSVAPASGSRDEQYF.